What follows are 7 T cell receptor beta chains derived from one specimen sequenced in a study of CD8 T cells in ankylosing spondylitis. TCRdb reprocessed the 5' RACE reads via MiXCR and lists one record per CDR3 protein. The sample lists about 130,000 distinct CDR3 sequences; 7% were seen once. Sequenced: blood, either unsorted or a sorted T cell fraction (not recorded which). These receptor sequences come from a male donor with ankylosing spondylitis or in good health (not recorded which).

At least ten counts were recorded for this clonotype. The chain has TRBV5-1 and TRBJ2-1; maybe TRBD2 (6 bases). The CDR3 has 14 residues. CDR1 is SGHRS, CDR2 YFSETQ, per germline. Trimming cost V 0 bases and J 8 bases, with 12 bases left between them. The CDR3 sequence: CASSLVGSGYEQFF. CDR3 coding DNA: TGCGCCAGCAGCTTGGTTGGTAGCGGCTATGAGCAGTTCTTC.

This chain joins TRBV18 and TRBJ2-7, with TRBD1 identical over 9 bases. The CDR3 covers 15 residues. V gave up 0 bases and J gave up 2 bases; unmatched junction bases: 2. CDR1 and CDR2 from the germline V gene are KGHSH and LQKENI. CDR3 sequence: CASSPPDRGPYEQYF. CDR3 DNA sequence: TGTGCCAGCTCACCACCGGACAGGGGACCCTACGAGCAGTACTTC.

In its sample, this clonotype was seen a few times. Compared with germline, one end of the junction differs, possibly owing to a read error. The genes are TRBV20-1 and TRBJ1-1, with 7 nucleotides matching TRBD1. CDR3 length: 17 amino acids. Germline lookup yields CDR1 DFQATT and CDR2 SNEGSKA (reference sequence). The CDR3 sequence: CSARKGQGVFMNAEAFF. In nucleotides, the CDR3 is TGCAGTGCCCGAAAGGGGCAGGGGGTCTTTATGAACGCTGAAGCTTTCTTT.

Notes on this clonotype: With a much larger clone just one base away, this may be a read error. This chain joins TRBV30 and TRBJ1-2, with D tentatively TRBD1 (5 bases). This CDR3 region has 9 residues. From germline, CDR1 is GTSNPN and CDR2 SVGIG (reference sequence). Deletions cut 8 bases from V and 12 bases from J, with 13 bases between. The CDR3 DNA is TGTGCCGGGACCCTAGGGCACACCTTC. Translated, it gives CAGTLGHTF. The variable domain in full, completed from reference TRBV30 and TRBJ1-2, reads SQTIHQWPATLVQPVGSPLSLECTVEGTSNPNLYWYRQAAGRGLQLLFYSVGIGQISSEVPQNLSASRPQDRQFILSSKKLLLSDSGFYLCAGTLGHTFGSGTRLTVV.

This clonotype was seen repeatedly, ten times or more. V is TRBV27 and J is TRBJ1-3, with D possibly being TRBD1 (5 bases). Trimming pared 6 bases from V and 3 bases from J, leaving 18 bases between. The CDR3 is 16 amino acids. CDR1 is MNHEY and CDR2 is SMNVEV in the germline V gene (reference sequence). The CDR3: CASSYKGPLDGNTIYF. CDR3 in DNA: TGTGCCAGCAGCTATAAGGGACCGCTCGATGGAAACACCATATATTTT.

This clonotype was observed many times. The chain carries TRBV5-1 and TRBJ2-3; 10 nucleotides match TRBD2. This CDR3 has 16 residues. CDR1 is SGHRS, CDR2 YFSETQ, per germline. The trim removed 0 bases at V and 4 bases at J, leaving 5 bases unmatched. In DNA, the CDR3 is TGCGCCAGCAGCTTGGCCGCTAGCGGGAGTGCAGATACGCAGTATTTT. This gives the protein CASSLAASGSADTQYF.

This clonotype has at least ten counts. V gene TRBV25-1 combines with J gene TRBJ2-3; D perhaps matches TRBD2 (5 bases). The V gene's germline CDR1 is MGHDK and CDR2 SYGVNS. The germline V and J ends were trimmed by 2 bases and 2 bases, with 8 bases remaining between them. The CDR3 loop spans 14 amino acids. As DNA, the CDR3 is TGTGCCAGCAGTGAAGGAGGTACCACAGATACGCAGTATTTT. Amino acid sequence: CASSEGGTTDTQYF.